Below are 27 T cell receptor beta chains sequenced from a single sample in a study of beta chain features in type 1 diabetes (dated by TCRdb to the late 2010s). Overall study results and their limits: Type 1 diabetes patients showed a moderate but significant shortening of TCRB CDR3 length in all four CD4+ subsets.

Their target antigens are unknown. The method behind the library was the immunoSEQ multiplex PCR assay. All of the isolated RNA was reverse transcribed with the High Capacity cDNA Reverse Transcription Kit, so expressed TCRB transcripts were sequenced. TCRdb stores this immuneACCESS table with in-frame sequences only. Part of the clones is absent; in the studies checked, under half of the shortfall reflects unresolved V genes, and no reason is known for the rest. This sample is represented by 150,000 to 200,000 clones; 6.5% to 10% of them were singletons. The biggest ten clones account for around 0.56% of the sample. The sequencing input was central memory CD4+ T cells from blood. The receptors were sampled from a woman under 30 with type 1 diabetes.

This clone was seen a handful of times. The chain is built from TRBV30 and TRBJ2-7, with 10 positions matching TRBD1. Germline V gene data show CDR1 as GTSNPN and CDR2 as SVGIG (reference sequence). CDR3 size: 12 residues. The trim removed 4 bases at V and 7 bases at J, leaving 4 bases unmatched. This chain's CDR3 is CAWNRDRGEQYF. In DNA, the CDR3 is TGTGCCTGGAATCGGGACAGGGGAGAGCAGTACTTC.

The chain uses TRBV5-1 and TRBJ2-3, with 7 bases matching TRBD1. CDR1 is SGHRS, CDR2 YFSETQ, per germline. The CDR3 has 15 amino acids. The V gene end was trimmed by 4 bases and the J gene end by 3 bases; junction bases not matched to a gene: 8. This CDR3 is CASSPTGTGTDTQYF. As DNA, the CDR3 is TGCGCCAGCAGCCCGACAGGGACGGGAACAGATACGCAGTATTTT.

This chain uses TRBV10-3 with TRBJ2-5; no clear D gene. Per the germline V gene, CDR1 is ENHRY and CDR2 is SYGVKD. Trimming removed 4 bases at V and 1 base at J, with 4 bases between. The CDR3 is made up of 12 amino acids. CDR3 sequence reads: CAISVGQETQYF. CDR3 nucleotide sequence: TGTGCCATCAGTGTCGGCCAAGAGACCCAGTACTTC.

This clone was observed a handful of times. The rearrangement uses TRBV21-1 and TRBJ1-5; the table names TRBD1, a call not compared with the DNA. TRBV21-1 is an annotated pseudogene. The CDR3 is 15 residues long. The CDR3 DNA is TGTGCCAGCAGCATGACAGAATTCAGCAATCAGCCCCAGCATTTT. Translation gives CASSMTEFSNQPQHF.

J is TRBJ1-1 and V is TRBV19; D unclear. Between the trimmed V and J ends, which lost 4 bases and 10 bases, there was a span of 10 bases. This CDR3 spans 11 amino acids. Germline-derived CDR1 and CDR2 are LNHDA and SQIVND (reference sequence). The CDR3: CASSTLLGAFF. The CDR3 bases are TGTGCCAGTAGTACCCTCCTAGGAGCTTTCTTT.

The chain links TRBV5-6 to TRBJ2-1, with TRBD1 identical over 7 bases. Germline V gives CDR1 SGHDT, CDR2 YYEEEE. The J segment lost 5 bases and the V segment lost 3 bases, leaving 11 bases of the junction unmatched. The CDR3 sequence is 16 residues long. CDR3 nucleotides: TGTGCCAGCAGCTCCCTTTTAGGGACAGTTAACAATGAGCAGTTCTTC. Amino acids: CASSSLLGTVNNEQFF.

The CDR3 DNA reads as TGTGCCTGGAGTGTACATGGGACAGGGTCACTCGAGCAGTACTTC. Translating gives CAWSVHGTGSLEQYF. V is TRBV30 and J is TRBJ2-7; 9 positions agree with TRBD1. Trimming cost V 0 bases and J 6 bases; bases outside gene matches: 9. There are 15 residues in the CDR3. Germline assignment: CDR1 GTSNPN and CDR2 SVGIG (reference sequence). The full variable domain, in which reference TRBV30 and TRBJ2-7 provide the parts outside the CDR3, is SQTIHQWPATLVQPVGSPLSLECTVEGTSNPNLYWYRQAAGRGLQLLFYSVGIGQISSEVPQNLSASRPQDRQFILSSKKLLLSDSGFYLCAWSVHGTGSLEQYFGPGTRLTVT.

The CDR3 sequence is CASDLGLAGDTQYF. As DNA, the CDR3 is TGTGCCAGCGACCTAGGACTAGCGGGGGATACGCAGTATTTT. The V gene is TRBV6-5, the J gene TRBJ2-3; 12 nucleotides align to TRBD2. Germline V gene sequence: CDR1 MNHEY, CDR2 SVGAGI. The CDR3 is made up of 14 amino acids. Trimming cost V 8 bases and J 6 bases; bases outside gene matches: 6.

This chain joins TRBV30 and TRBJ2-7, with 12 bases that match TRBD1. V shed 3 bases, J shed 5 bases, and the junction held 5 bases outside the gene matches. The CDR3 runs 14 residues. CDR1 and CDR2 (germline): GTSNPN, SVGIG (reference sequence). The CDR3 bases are TGTGCCTGGAGGAAGGGACAGGGGGCGGACGAGCAGTACTTC. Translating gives CAWRKGQGADEQYF.

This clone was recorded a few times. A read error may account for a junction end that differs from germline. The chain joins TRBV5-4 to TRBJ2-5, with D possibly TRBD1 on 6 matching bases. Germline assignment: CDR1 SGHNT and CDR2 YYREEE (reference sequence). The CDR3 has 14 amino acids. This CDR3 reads CASSQSNRDGTQYF. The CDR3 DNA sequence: TGCGCCAGCAGCCAATCCAACAGGGACGGGACCCAGTACTTC. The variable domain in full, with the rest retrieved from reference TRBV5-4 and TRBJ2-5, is ETGVTQSPTHLIKTRGQQVTLRCSSQSGHNTVSWYQQALGQGPQFIFQYYREEENGRGNFPPRFSGLQFPNYSSELNVNALELDDSALYLCASSQSNRDGTQYFGPGTRLLVL.

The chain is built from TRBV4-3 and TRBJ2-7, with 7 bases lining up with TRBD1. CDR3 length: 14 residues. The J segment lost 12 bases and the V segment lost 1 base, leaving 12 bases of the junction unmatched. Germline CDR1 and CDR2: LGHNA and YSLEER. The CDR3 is CASSQAFGDSRWYF. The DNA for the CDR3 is TGCGCCAGCAGCCAAGCGTTTGGGGACAGTCGCTGGTACTTC.

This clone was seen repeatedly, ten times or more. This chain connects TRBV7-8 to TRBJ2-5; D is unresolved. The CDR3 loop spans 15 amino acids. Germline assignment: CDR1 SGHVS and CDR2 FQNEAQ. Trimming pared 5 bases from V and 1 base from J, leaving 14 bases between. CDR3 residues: CASSAQFAVQETQYF. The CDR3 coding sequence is TGTGCCAGCAGCGCCCAGTTTGCGGTCCAAGAGACCCAGTACTTC.

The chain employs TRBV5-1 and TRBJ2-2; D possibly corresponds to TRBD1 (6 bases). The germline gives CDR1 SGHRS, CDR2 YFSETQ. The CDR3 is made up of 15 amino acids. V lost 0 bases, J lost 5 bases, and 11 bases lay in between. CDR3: CASSLDRVDTGELFF. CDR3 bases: TGCGCCAGCAGCTTGGACAGGGTTGATACCGGGGAGCTGTTTTTT.

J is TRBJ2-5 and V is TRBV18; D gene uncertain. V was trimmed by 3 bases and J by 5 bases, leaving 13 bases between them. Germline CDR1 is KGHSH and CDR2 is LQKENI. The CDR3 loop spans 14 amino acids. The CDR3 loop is CASSPPFERETQYF. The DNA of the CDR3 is TGTGCCAGCTCACCCCCATTCGAGAGGGAGACCCAGTACTTC.

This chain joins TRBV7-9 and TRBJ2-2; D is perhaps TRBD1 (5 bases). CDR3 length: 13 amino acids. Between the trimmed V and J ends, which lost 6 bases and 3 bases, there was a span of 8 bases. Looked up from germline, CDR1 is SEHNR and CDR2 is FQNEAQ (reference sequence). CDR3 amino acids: CASRQDDTGELFF. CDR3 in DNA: TGTGCCAGCAGACAGGACGACACCGGGGAGCTGTTTTTT.

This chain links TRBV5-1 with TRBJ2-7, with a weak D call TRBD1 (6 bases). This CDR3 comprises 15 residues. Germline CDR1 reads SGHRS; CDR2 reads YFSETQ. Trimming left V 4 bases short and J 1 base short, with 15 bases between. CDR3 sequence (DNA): TGCGCCAGCAGCCTCAGACAGGACGTGTCCTACGAGCAGTACTTC. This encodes CASSLRQDVSYEQYF.

The CDR3 region has the DNA TGTGCCAGCAGCCGGGGACAGGGCAGAGAAGGTCGGTTCTTC. It specifies CASSRGQGREGRFF. V is TRBV28 and J is TRBJ2-1; 9 bases line up with TRBD1. Trimming removed 6 bases from V and 15 bases from J; junction bases left unmatched: 15. The V gene's germline CDR1 is MDHEN and CDR2 SYDVKM. This CDR3 has 14 amino acids.

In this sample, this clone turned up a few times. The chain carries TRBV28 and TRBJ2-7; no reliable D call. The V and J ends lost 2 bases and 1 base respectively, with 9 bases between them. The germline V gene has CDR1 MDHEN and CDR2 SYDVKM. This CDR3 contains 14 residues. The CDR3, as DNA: TGTGCCAGCAGTTTAATGGGCAGATCCTACGAGCAGTACTTC. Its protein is CASSLMGRSYEQYF.

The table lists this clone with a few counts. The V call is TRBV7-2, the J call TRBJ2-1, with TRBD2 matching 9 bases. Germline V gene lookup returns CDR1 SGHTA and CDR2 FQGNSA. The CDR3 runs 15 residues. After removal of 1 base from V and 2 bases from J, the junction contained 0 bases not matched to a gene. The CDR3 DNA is TGTGCCAGCAGCTTAGGCGGGAGGGCCTACAATGAGCAGTTCTTC. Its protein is CASSLGGRAYNEQFF. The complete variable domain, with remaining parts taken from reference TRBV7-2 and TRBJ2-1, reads GAGVSQSPSNKVTEKGKDVELRCDPISGHTALYWYRQSLGQGLEFLIYFQGNSAPDKSGLPSDRFSAERTGGSVSTLTIQRTQQEDSAVYLCASSLGGRAYNEQFFGPGTRLTVL.

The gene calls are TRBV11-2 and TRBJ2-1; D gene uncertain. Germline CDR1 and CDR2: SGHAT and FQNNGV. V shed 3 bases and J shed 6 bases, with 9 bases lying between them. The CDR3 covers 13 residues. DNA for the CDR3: TGTGCCAGCAGCTTTGCGGAAGGCAATGAGCAGTTCTTC. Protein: CASSFAEGNEQFF.

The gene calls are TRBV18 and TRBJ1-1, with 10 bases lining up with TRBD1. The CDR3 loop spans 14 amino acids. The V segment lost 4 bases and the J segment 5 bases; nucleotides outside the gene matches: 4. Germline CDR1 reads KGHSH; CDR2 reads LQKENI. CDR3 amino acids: CASSHDRGRTEAFF. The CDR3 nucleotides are TGTGCCAGCTCACACGACAGGGGGCGAACTGAAGCTTTCTTT.

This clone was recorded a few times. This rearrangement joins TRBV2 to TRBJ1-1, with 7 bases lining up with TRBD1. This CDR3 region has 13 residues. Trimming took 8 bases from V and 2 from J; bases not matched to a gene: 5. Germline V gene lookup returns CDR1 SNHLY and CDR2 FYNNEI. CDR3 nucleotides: TGTGCCAGCGGAGGGACAGTCAACACTGAAGCTTTCTTT. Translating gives CASGGTVNTEAFF.

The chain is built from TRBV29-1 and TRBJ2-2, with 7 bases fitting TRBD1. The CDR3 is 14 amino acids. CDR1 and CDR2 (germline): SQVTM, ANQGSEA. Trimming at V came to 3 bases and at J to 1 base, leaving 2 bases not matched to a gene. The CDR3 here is CSVEGQMNTGELFF. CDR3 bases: TGCAGCGTTGAGGGACAGATGAACACCGGGGAGCTGTTTTTT.

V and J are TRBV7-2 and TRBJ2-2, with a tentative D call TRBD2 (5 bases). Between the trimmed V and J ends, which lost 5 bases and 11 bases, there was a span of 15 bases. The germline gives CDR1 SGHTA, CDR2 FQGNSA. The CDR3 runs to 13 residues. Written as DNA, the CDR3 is TGTGCCAGCAGCCGTCCCACTAGAACCGAGCTGTTTTTT. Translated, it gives CASSRPTRTELFF.

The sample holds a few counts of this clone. The CDR3 DNA follows: TGTGCCAGCAGCCCGGGACAGGGGCGCTGGTATGGCTACACCTTC. It is translated as CASSPGQGRWYGYTF. This chain connects TRBV7-2 to TRBJ1-2, with 10 bases fitting TRBD1. This CDR3 spans 15 amino acids. After removal of 5 bases from V and 5 bases from J, the junction contained 8 bases not matched to a gene. Germline V gives CDR1 SGHTA, CDR2 FQGNSA.

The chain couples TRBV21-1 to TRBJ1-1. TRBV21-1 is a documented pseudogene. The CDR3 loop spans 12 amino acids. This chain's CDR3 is CASRGGNTEAFF. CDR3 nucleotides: TGTGCCAGCAGGGGAGGGAACACTGAAGCTTTCTTT.

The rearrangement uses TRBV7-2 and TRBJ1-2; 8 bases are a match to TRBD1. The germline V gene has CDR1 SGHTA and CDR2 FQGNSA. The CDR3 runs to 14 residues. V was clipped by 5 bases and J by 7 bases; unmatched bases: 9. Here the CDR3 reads CASSPTAGTGGYTF. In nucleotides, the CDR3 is TGTGCCAGCAGCCCCACCGCCGGGACAGGTGGCTACACCTTC.